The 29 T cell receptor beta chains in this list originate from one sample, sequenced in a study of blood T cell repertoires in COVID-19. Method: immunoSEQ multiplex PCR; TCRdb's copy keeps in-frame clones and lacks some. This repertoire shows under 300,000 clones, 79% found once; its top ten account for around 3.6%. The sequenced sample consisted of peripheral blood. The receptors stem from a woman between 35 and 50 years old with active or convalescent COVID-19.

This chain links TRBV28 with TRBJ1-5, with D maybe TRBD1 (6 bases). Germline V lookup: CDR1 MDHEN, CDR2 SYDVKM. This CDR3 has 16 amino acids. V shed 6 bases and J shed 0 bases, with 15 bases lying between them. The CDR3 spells CASSRDRRYSNQPQHF. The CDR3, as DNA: TGTGCCAGCAGCCGAGACAGGCGCTATAGCAATCAGCCCCAGCATTTT.

CDR3 protein: CASSDPGDHSPLHF. The CDR3, as DNA: TGCGCCAGCAGTGACCCAGGGGACCATTCACCCCTCCACTTT. This rearrangement joins TRBV10-1 to TRBJ1-6; the D gene is possibly TRBD1 (6 bases). Germline V gene data show CDR1 as WNHNN and CDR2 as SYGVQD (reference sequence). The CDR3 is 14 residues long. The V end was cut by 3 bases, the J end by 8 bases, with 11 bases between.

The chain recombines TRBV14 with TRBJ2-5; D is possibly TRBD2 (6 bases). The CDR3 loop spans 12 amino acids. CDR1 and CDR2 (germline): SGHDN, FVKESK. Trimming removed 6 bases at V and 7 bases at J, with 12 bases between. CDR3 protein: CASRGTARTQYF. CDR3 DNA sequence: TGTGCCAGCAGGGGGACTGCGAGGACCCAGTACTTC.

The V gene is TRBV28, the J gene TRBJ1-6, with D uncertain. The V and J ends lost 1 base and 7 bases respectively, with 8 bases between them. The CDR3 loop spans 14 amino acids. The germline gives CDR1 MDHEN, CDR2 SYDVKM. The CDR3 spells CASSLLNSNSPLHF. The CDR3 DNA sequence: TGTGCCAGCAGTTTATTAAACAGCAATTCACCCCTCCACTTT. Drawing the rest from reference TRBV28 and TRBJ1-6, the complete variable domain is DVKVTQSSRYLVKRTGEKVFLECVQDMDHENMFWYRQDPGLGLRLIYFSYDVKMKEKGDIPEGYSVSREKKERFSLILESASTNQTSMYLCASSLLNSNSPLHFGNGTRLTVT.

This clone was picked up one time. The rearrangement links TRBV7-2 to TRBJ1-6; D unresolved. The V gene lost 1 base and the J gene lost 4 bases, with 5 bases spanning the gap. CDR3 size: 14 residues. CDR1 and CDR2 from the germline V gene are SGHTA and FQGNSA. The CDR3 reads CASSLDGYNSPLHF. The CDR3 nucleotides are TGTGCCAGCAGCTTAGACGGGTATAATTCACCCCTCCACTTT.

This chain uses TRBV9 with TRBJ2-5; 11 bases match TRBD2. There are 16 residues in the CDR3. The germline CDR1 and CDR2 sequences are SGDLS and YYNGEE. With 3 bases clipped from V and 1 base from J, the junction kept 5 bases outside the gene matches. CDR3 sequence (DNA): TGTGCCAGCAGCGCCCTTAGCGGGGGGGCCCAAGAGACCCAGTACTTC. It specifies CASSALSGGAQETQYF.

DNA for the CDR3: TGTGCCAGCAGCGTAGCGGGGGGCAATGAGCAGTTCTTC. The encoded protein is CASSVAGGNEQFF. The chain links TRBV9 to TRBJ2-1, with 7 bases lining up with TRBD2. CDR1 is SGDLS and CDR2 is YYNGEE in the germline V gene. The CDR3 sequence is 13 residues long. Trimming removed 0 bases from V and 6 bases from J; junction bases left unmatched: 0.

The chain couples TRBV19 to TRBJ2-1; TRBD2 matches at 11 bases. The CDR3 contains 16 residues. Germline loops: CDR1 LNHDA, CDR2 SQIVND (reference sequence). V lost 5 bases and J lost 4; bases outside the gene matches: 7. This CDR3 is CASSLTLAGGYNEQFF. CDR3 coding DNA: TGTGCCAGTAGTCTAACTCTAGCGGGGGGTTACAATGAGCAGTTCTTC.

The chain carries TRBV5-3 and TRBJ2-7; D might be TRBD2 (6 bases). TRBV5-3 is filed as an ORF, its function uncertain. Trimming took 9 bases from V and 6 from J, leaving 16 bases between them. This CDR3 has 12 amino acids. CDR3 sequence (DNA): TGTGCCACCTCTGGGACTCCAGGCGAGCAGTACGTC. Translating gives CATSGTPGEQYV.

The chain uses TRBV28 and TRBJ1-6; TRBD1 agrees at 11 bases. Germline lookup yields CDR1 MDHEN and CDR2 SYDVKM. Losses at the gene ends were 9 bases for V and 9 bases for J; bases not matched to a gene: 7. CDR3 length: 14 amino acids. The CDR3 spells CASRTGGASSPLHF. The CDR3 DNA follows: TGTGCCAGTCGGACAGGGGGCGCTTCTTCACCCCTCCACTTT.

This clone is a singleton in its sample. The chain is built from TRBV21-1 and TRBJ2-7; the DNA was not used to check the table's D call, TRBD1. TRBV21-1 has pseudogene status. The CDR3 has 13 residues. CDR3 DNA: TGTGCCAGCAGCAAACCAGGGACCTACGAGCAGTACTTC. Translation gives CASSKPGTYEQYF.

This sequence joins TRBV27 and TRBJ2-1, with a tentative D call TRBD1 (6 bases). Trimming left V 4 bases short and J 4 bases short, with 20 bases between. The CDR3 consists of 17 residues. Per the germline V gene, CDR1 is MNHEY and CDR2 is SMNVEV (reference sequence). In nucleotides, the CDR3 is TGTGCCAGCAGTTCCCCGGGACCATCAGGGGTTTACAATGAGCAGTTCTTC. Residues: CASSSPGPSGVYNEQFF.

This CDR3 is CSVLSGLAITPSYNEQFF. The CDR3 coding sequence is TGCAGCGTTCTCTCGGGTCTAGCGATAACCCCTTCCTACAATGAGCAGTTCTTC. V and J are TRBV29-1 and TRBJ2-1, with D possibly matching TRBD2 (6 bases). V lost 5 bases to trimming and J lost 1 base, with 24 bases between them. From germline, CDR1 is SQVTM and CDR2 ANQGSEA. The CDR3 has 18 residues.

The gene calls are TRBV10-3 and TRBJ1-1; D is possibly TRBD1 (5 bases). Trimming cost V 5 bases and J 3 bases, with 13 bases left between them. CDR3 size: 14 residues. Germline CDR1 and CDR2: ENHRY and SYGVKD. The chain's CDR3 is CAISSREGHTEAFF. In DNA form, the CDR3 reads TGTGCCATCAGTTCGAGGGAGGGGCACACTGAAGCTTTCTTT.

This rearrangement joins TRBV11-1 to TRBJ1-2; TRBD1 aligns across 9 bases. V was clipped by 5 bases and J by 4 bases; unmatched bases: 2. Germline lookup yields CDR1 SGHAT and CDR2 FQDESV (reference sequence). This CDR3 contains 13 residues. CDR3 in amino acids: CASSPDRGYGYTF. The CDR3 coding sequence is TGTGCCAGCAGCCCGGACAGGGGCTATGGCTACACCTTC.

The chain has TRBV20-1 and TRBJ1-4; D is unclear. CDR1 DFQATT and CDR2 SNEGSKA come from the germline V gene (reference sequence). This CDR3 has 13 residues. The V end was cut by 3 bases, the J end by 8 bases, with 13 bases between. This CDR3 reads CSASSVGGEKLFF. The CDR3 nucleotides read TGCAGTGCTAGTTCGGTCGGAGGGGAAAAACTGTTTTTT.

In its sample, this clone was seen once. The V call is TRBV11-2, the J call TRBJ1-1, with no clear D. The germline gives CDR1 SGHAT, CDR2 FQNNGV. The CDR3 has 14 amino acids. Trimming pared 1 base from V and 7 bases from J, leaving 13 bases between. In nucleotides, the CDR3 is TGTGCCAGCAGCTTAGTACGGGGTTGGATTGAAGCTTTCTTT. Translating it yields CASSLVRGWIEAFF. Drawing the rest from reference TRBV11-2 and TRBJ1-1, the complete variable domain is EAGVAQSPRYKIIEKRQSVAFWCNPISGHATLYWYQQILGQGPKLLIQFQNNGVVDDSQLPKDRFSAERLKGVDSTLKIQPAKLEDSAVYLCASSLVRGWIEAFFGQGTRLTVV.

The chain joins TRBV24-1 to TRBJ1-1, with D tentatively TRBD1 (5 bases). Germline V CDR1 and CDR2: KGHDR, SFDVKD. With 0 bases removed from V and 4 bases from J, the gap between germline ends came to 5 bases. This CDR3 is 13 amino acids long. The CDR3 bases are TGTGCCACCAGTGATTTGAGGGGCACTGAAGCTTTCTTT. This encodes CATSDLRGTEAFF.

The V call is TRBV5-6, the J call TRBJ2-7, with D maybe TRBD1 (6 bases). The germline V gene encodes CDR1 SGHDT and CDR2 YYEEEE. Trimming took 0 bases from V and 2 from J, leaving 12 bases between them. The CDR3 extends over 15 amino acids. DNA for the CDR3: TGTGCCAGCAGCTTGGGGGCAGGGGATGCCTACGAGCAGTACTTC. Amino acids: CASSLGAGDAYEQYF.

The CDR3 reads CASSVGVQNTEAFF. CDR3 bases: TGTGCCAGCAGCGTAGGAGTCCAGAACACTGAAGCTTTCTTT. The rearrangement uses TRBV9 and TRBJ1-1, with D hard to call. The CDR3 covers 14 residues. V lost 0 bases to trimming and J lost 1 base, with 7 bases between them. In germline, CDR1 is SGDLS, CDR2 YYNGEE.

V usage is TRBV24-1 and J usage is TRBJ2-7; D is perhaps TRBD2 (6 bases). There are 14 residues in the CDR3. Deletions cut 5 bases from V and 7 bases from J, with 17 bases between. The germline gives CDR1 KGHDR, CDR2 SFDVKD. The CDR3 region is CATSAGVRMGEQYF. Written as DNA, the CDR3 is TGTGCCACCAGTGCGGGGGTTCGGATGGGGGAGCAGTACTTC.

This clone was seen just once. CDR3 protein: CASSQERLNTIYF. CDR3 nucleotides: TGTGCCAGCAGCCAAGAGAGATTAAACACCATATATTTT. The rearrangement joins TRBV14 to TRBJ1-3, with D unclear. V lost 0 bases to trimming and J lost 6 bases, with 6 bases between them. Germline lookup yields CDR1 SGHDN and CDR2 FVKESK. The CDR3 extends over 13 amino acids.

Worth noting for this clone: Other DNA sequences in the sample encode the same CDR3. In DNA form, the CDR3 reads TGCGCCAGCAGCTCGACAGGGGTTGGAAACACCATATATTTT. It codes for CASSSTGVGNTIYF. V is TRBV5-1 and J is TRBJ1-3, with TRBD1 matching over 8 bases. The CDR3 totals 14 residues. J was trimmed by 3 bases and V by 3 bases; bases with no gene match: 2. Per the germline V gene, CDR1 is SGHRS and CDR2 is YFSETQ.

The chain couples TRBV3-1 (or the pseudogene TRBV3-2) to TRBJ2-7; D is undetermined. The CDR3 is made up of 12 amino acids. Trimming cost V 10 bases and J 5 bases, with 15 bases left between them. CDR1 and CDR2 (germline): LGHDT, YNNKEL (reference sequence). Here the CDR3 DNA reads TGTGCCACGCCAACTGCCTTCGACGAGCAGTACGTC. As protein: CATPTAFDEQYV.

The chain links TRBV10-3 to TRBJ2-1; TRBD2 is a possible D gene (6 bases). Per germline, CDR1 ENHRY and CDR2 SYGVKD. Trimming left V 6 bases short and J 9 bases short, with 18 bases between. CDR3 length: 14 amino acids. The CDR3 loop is CAIRGDSAGGEQFF. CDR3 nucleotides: TGTGCCATCAGAGGGGACTCGGCCGGGGGTGAGCAGTTCTTC.

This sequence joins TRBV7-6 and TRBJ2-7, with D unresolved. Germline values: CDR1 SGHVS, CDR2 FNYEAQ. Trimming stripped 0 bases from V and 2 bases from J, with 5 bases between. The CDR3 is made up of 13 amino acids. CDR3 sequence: CASSLASPYEQYF. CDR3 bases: TGTGCCAGCAGCTTAGCGAGCCCCTACGAGCAGTACTTC.

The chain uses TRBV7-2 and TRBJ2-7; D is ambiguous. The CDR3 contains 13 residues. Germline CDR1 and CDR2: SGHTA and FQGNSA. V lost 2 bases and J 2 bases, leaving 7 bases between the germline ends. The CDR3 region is CASSLTPAYEQYF. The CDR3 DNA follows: TGTGCCAGCAGCTTAACGCCAGCCTACGAGCAGTACTTC.

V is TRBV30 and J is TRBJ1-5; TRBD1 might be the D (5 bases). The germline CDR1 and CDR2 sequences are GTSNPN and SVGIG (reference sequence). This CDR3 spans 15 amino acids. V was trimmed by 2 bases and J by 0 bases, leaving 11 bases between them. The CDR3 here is CAWSQGDDSNQPQHF. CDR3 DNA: TGTGCCTGGAGTCAAGGGGATGATAGCAATCAGCCCCAGCATTTT.

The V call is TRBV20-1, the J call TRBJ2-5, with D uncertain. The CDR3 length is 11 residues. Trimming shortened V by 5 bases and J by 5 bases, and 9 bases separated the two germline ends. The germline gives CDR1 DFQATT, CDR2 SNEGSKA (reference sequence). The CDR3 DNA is TGCAGTGCTTCAAACACGGAGACCCAGTACTTC. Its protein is CSASNTETQYF.